The entry below gives a single T cell receptor (beta chain) sequence along with its context. The antigen is unknown. The data originate from a study of T cell repertoires in cytomegalovirus infection. Study background: Indications of both CMV infection and matching HLA type were provided by public TCR beta signatures.

Findings and caveats of the study: HLA-C-restricted CMV clonotypes gave the most frequent clonotype in two of eight donors. CMV carriers with the relevant HLA were identified by cumulative public TCR beta family frequency.

From the reads, TCRdb called clonotypes with MiXCR, one entry per CDR3 protein. The sample consists of 200,000 or so distinct CDR3 sequences, roughly a fifth of them appearing once. Unmatched junction bases numbered 3, after V lost 3 bases and J lost 7 bases. The CDR3 is 13 amino acids. Germline V gene sequence: CDR1 MNHEY, CDR2 SMNVEV (reference sequence). The TCR originated in a human donor in good health (CMV status not recorded). Some clones in this sample may be carry-over from other donors' samples. V is TRBV27 and J is TRBJ1-5, with 7 nucleotides matching TRBD1. Sequences were obtained from PBMCs. The CDR3 sequence is CASSFRGDQPQHF. CDR3 bases: TGTGCCAGCAGTTTCAGGGGGGACCAGCCCCAGCATTTT.